A single sample is the source of the 5 T cell receptor beta chains below, sequenced in a study of T cells in Graves' hyperthyroidism and ophthalmopathy. RNA transcripts provided the source from which TCR beta CDR3 regions were amplified. HTBI primers were employed in a first-round RT-PCR of the TCR CDR3. TCRdb processed the multiplex PCR reads anew with MiXCR; each CDR3 protein has one entry. Of approximately 640,000 distinct CDR3 sequences in the sample, 45% are singletons; the top ten hold more than 7%. Source material: peripheral blood or thyroid tissue (not recorded which). The receptors were gathered from an adult man with Graves' disease, either hyperthyroidism or ophthalmopathy (not recorded which).

This clonotype was recorded many times. The chain has TRBV7-9 and TRBJ2-7, with D tentatively TRBD1 (5 bases). CDR1 and CDR2 (germline): SEHNR, FQNEAQ (reference sequence). This CDR3 is 14 amino acids long. Trimming pared 1 base from V and 4 bases from J, leaving 11 bases between. CDR3 bases: TGTGCCAGCAGCTTAGTTCAGGGTGGGTACGAGCAGTACTTC. Encoded protein: CASSLVQGGYEQYF.

This clonotype was recorded a few times. In DNA, the CDR3 is TGTGCCAGCACCTCGGGGGGAAAAAACACCATATATTTT. The encoded protein is CASTSGGKNTIYF. V usage is TRBV12-3 or TRBV12-4 and J usage is TRBJ1-3; D may be TRBD1 (5 bases). V was shortened by 7 bases and J by 6 bases, with 13 bases between the two germline ends. This CDR3 region has 13 residues.

This clonotype was detected a few times. The V and J genes are TRBV2 and TRBJ1-5; 9 bases align to TRBD1. CDR1 is SNHLY, CDR2 FYNNEI, per germline. The CDR3 runs to 17 residues. The junction had 6 bases not matched to a gene; V was cut back by 3 bases and J by 0 bases. CDR3 DNA sequence: TGTGCCAGCAGTGATTGGGACAGGGTCTATAGCAATCAGCCCCAGCATTTT. Translation: CASSDWDRVYSNQPQHF.

The chain uses TRBV10-3 and TRBJ2-7; TRBD1 is a possible D gene (6 bases). The CDR3 spans 13 residues. Trimming removed 3 bases at V and 4 bases at J, with 10 bases between. The germline V gene encodes CDR1 ENHRY and CDR2 SYGVKD. The DNA of the CDR3 is TGTGCCATCAGTGATGGGGGCCGTTACGAGCAGTACTTC. This encodes CAISDGGRYEQYF.

The J gene is TRBJ2-7, the V gene TRBV12-3 or TRBV12-4; no definite D call. Trimming stripped 3 bases from V and 0 bases from J, with 6 bases between. The CDR3 consists of 13 residues. This CDR3 is CASSFYNSYEQYF. CDR3 DNA sequence: TGTGCCAGCAGTTTCTATAACTCCTACGAGCAGTACTTC.